This TCR beta chain derives from a study of monozygotic twins with inflammatory bowel disease. Per germline, CDR1 DFQATT and CDR2 SNEGSKA (reference sequence). This CDR3 region has 16 residues. Each CDR3 protein gets one entry in TCRdb, which reprocessed the 5' RACE reads and gives no DNA. The ten top clones account for 2.4%, within a sample of approximately 150,000 distinct CDR3 sequences. This chain links TRBV20-1 with TRBJ2-3; absent DNA, TCRdb's TRBD1 call cannot be checked. The origin of this receptor is a human donor with ulcerative colitis or Crohn's disease, or a healthy co-twin of an affected twin (not recorded which). The sequencing input was blood. This CDR3 reads CSARGLRQGSTDTQYF.